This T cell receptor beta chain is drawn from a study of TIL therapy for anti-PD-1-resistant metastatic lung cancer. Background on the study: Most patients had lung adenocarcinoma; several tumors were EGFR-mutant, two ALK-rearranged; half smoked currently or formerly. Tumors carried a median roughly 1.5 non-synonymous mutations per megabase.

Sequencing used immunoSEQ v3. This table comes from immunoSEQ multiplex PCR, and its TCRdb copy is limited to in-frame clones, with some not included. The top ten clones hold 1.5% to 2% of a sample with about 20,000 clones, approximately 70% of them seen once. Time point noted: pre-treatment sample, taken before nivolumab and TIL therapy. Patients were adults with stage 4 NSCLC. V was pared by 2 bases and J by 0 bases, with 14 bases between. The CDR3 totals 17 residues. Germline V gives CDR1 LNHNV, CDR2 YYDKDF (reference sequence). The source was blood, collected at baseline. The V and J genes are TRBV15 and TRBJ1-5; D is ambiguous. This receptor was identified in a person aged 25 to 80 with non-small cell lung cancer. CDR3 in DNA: TGTGCCACCAGCAGAAAAGGGCCCTCCTATAGCAATCAGCCCCAGCATTTT. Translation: CATSRKGPSYSNQPQHF.